These 17 T cell receptor beta chains were sequenced from one sample in a study of cytomegalovirus exposure and HLA in healthy donors. Amplification used 60 Vbeta primers and 13 Jbeta primers. TCRdb keeps only in-frame clones here, not all; method: immunoSEQ multiplex PCR. This sample has approximately 120,000 clones, with around 78% found just once. Specimen: PBMCs. The receptors originated from a man aged 45-65 years in good health and CMV-seronegative.

The gene calls are TRBV6-1 and TRBJ2-5, with D possibly being TRBD1 (6 bases). The length of the CDR3 is 15 residues. V was cut by 2 bases and J by 4 bases, with 14 bases left in between. CDR1 and CDR2 (germline): MNHNS, SASEGT. The CDR3 region has the DNA TGTGCCAGCAGTGAACGGCACAGGGTGATAGAGACCCAGTACTTC. Its protein product is CASSERHRVIETQYF.

This chain connects TRBV28 to TRBJ1-3, with TRBD1 identical over 7 bases. After removal of 8 bases from V and 0 bases from J, the junction contained 7 bases not matched to a gene. Germline V lookup: CDR1 MDHEN, CDR2 SYDVKM. This CDR3 is 15 amino acids long. The chain's CDR3 is CASRGQRSSGNTIYF. In DNA, the CDR3 is TGTGCCAGCCGGGGACAGAGGAGCTCTGGAAACACCATATATTTT.

This clone occurred a few times. The CDR3 DNA follows: TGCGCCAGCAGCCGAGGGGGAACCGGGGAGCTGTTTTTT. Protein product: CASSRGGTGELFF. The chain joins TRBV4-3 to TRBJ2-2; a weak D match, TRBD1 (6 bases). There are 13 residues in the CDR3. Germline V gene data show CDR1 as LGHNA and CDR2 as YSLEER. V was clipped by 4 bases and J by 5 bases, with 8 bases between them.

Note on this clone: Given the absence of the conserved phenylalanine or tryptophan at the CDR3 end, a read error is likely. The chain links TRBV28 to TRBJ1-2; no reliable D call. CDR3 length equals 13 residues. CDR1 is MDHEN and CDR2 is SYDVKM in the germline V gene. V gave up 8 bases and J gave up 3 bases, with 13 bases separating them. In nucleotides, the CDR3 is TGTGCCAGCGGAAGTGACAAGGACTATGGCTACACCCTC. It is translated as CASGSDKDYGYTL.

Written as DNA, the CDR3 is TGTGCCAGCAGCTTTATAGGGGGGGCCGGTGAGCAGTTCTTC. It translates to CASSFIGGAGEQFF. The chain recombines TRBV7-3 with TRBJ2-1; perhaps TRBD2 as D (7 bases). V lost 3 bases to trimming and J lost 9 bases, with 15 bases between them. The CDR3 contains 14 residues. The germline V gene has CDR1 SGHTA and CDR2 FQGTGA.

The rearrangement links TRBV7-9 to TRBJ2-3; TRBD2 matches at 7 bases. J gave up 4 bases and V 0 bases, and 4 bases lay outside the gene matches. The germline CDR1 and CDR2 sequences are SEHNR and FQNEAQ (reference sequence). CDR3 size: 15 residues. The CDR3 is CASSLAGGESDTQYF. The DNA of the CDR3 is TGTGCCAGCAGCTTAGCGGGGGGGGAGTCAGATACGCAGTATTTT.

This sequence joins TRBV30 and TRBJ1-5; tentatively, D is TRBD1 (5 bases). CDR3 size: 12 residues. V was shortened by 1 base and J by 10 bases, with 11 bases between the two germline ends. Germline-derived CDR1 and CDR2 are GTSNPN and SVGIG (reference sequence). DNA for the CDR3: TGTGCCTGGAGTGAGTTCCAGGGACCCCAGCATTTT. This translates into CAWSEFQGPQHF.

The chain employs TRBV28 and TRBJ1-1; D is uncertain. Trimming left V 6 bases short and J 1 base short, with 12 bases between. CDR1 MDHEN and CDR2 SYDVKM come from the germline V gene. The CDR3 extends over 14 amino acids. CDR3 region: CASRRHLPNTEAFF. CDR3 sequence (DNA): TGTGCCAGCAGGAGACACTTGCCGAACACTGAAGCTTTCTTT.

V is TRBV20-1 and J is TRBJ1-2; D is perhaps TRBD1 (5 bases). The CDR3 length is 9 residues. Per the germline V gene, CDR1 is DFQATT and CDR2 is SNEGSKA (reference sequence). Deletions cut 6 bases from V and 8 bases from J, with 7 bases between. CDR3 sequence (DNA): TGCAGTGCCGGGGGGGGCTACACCTTC. Residues: CSAGGGYTF.

This chain connects TRBV5-4 to TRBJ2-1; 13 nucleotides match TRBD2. CDR1 and CDR2 (germline): SGHNT, YYREEE (reference sequence). The V gene end was trimmed by 0 bases and the J gene end by 8 bases; junction bases not matched to a gene: 2. The CDR3 runs 15 residues. The CDR3: CASSLGTSGGYEQFF. As DNA, the CDR3 is TGTGCCAGCAGCTTGGGGACTAGCGGGGGCTATGAGCAGTTCTTC.

This chain uses TRBV19 with TRBJ1-1; 8 bases map to TRBD1. CDR1 and CDR2 from the germline V gene are LNHDA and SQIVND (reference sequence). V was pared by 7 bases and J by 0 bases, with 4 bases of the junction left unmatched. The CDR3 is 14 amino acids. CDR3 loop: CASMTGDVNTEAFF. CDR3 bases: TGTGCCAGTATGACAGGGGATGTGAACACTGAAGCTTTCTTT. Filled out from reference TRBV19 and TRBJ1-1, the complete variable domain reads DGGITQSPKYLFRKEGQNVTLSCEQNLNHDAMYWYRQDPGQGLRLIYYSQIVNDFQKGDIAEGYSVSREKKESFPLTVTSAQKNPTAFYLCASMTGDVNTEAFFGQGTRLTVV.

This clone is a singleton in its sample. V usage is TRBV4-2 and J usage is TRBJ1-5, with TRBD1 identical over 7 bases. Germline V gene lookup returns CDR1 LGHNA and CDR2 YNFKEQ. The CDR3 spans 16 residues. V trimming: 1 base; J trimming: 0 bases; junction bases outside the gene matches: 3. CDR3 protein: CASSQGDSNSNQPQHF. The CDR3 DNA sequence: TGTGCCAGCAGCCAAGGGGACAGCAATAGCAATCAGCCCCAGCATTTT.

The chain links TRBV6-5 to TRBJ2-7; 7 bases fit TRBD1. The CDR3 consists of 13 residues. Germline CDR1 MNHEY, CDR2 SVGAGI. With V trimmed by 7 bases and J by 6 bases, 9 bases remained unmatched. The CDR3 is CASTRGQFGEQYF. The CDR3 coding sequence is TGTGCCAGCACCAGGGGACAGTTCGGCGAGCAGTACTTC.

The CDR3 loop reads CASSSSPDRAYNEQFF. CDR3 DNA: TGTGCCAGCAGCTCTTCACCTGACAGGGCCTACAATGAGCAGTTCTTC. The chain carries TRBV7-8 and TRBJ2-1; 7 nucleotides agree with TRBD1. The length of the CDR3 is 16 residues. Germline loops: CDR1 SGHVS, CDR2 FQNEAQ. The J segment lost 2 bases and the V segment lost 4 bases, leaving 8 bases of the junction unmatched.

The V gene is TRBV18, the J gene TRBJ1-4, with D possibly TRBD1 on 6 matching bases. CDR3 length equals 14 residues. CDR1 is KGHSH and CDR2 is LQKENI in the germline V gene. The V gene lost 2 bases and the J gene lost 8 bases, with 12 bases spanning the gap. This chain's CDR3 is CASSPLDSPEKLFF. The CDR3, as DNA: TGTGCCAGCTCACCATTGGACAGCCCAGAAAAACTGTTTTTT.

The V gene is TRBV2, the J gene TRBJ2-2; 9 nucleotides line up with TRBD1. The CDR3 has 15 amino acids. Germline CDR1 SNHLY, CDR2 FYNNEI. J was trimmed by 5 bases and V by 9 bases; bases with no gene match: 10. CDR3 bases: TGTGCCAGTTACAGGGGGCGCGCGGGTACCGGGGAGCTGTTTTTT. It translates to CASYRGRAGTGELFF. The entire variable domain, with the rest obtained from reference TRBV2 and TRBJ2-2, is as follows: EPEVTQTPSHQVTQMGQEVILRCVPISNHLYFYWYRQILGQKVEFLVSFYNNEISEKSEIFDDQFSVERPDGSNFTLKIRSTKLEDSAMYFCASYRGRAGTGELFFGEGSRLTVL.

The chain couples TRBV28 to TRBJ1-4; weak D call: TRBD1 (5 bases). Trimming pared 5 bases from V and 10 bases from J, leaving 17 bases between. Germline values: CDR1 MDHEN, CDR2 SYDVKM. The length of the CDR3 is 14 residues. The CDR3: CASSPGDLRRKLFF. CDR3 DNA: TGTGCCAGCAGTCCCGGGGACTTAAGGAGAAAACTGTTTTTT.